The clone carrying this T cell receptor beta chain was seen a handful of times. Indicated treatment: oral pan-JAK inhibitor, 5-10 mg twice daily. Per germline, CDR1 MGHRA and CDR2 YSYEKL. This CDR3 has 16 amino acids. V lost 4 bases, J lost 5 bases, and 20 bases lay in between. This record belongs to a study of CD8+ T cells in alopecia areata. Study overall: At a dose of 5 to 10 mg twice daily, oral tofacitinib was given to treated patients.

Sequencing relied on a cDNA template that was reverse transcribed from extracted RNA. Clones were read by immunoSEQ multiplex PCR, and TCRdb kept only the in-frame ones, dropping some. This sample carries roughly 210,000 clones, around two fifths of them seen once, and the ten largest clones take 2% to 3%. The sequencing used CD4+ T cells sorted from blood, collected at approximately week 36, from a patient treated with tofacitinib. The V call is TRBV4-1, the J call TRBJ2-5; the D gene is possibly TRBD1 (6 bases). This receptor was identified in a human donor with alopecia areata. Here the CDR3 reads CASSLITGNAMETQYF. CDR3 DNA: TGCGCCAGCAGCCTGATAACAGGGAATGCAATGGAGACCCAGTACTTC.